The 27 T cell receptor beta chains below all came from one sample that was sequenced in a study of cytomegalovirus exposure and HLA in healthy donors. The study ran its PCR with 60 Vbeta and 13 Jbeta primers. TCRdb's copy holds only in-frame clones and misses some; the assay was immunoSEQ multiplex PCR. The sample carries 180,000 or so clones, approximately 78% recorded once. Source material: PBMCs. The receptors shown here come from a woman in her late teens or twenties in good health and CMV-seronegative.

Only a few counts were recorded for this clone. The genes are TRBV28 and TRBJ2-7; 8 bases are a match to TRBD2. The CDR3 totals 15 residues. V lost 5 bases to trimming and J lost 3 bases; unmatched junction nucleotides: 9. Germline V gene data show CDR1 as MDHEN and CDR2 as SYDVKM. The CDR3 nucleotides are TGTGCCAGCAGTGTAACTAGCGGAGGGTACTACGAGCAGTACTTC. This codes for CASSVTSGGYYEQYF.

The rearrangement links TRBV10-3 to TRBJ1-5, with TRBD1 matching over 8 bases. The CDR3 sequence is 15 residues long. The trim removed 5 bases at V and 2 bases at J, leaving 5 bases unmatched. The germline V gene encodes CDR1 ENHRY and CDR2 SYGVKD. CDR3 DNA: TGTGCCATCAGTTTGACAGGGGAAGGCAATCAGCCCCAGCATTTT. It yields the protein CAISLTGEGNQPQHF.

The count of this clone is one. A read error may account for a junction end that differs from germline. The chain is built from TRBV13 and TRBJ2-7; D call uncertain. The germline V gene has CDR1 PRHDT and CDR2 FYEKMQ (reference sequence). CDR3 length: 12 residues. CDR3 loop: CAGSSRAYEQYF. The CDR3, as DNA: TGTGCCGGCAGCTCTAGAGCCTACGAGCAGTACTTC. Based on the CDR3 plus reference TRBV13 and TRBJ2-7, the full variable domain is AAGVIQSPRHLIKEKRETATLKCYPIPRHDTVYWYQQGPGQDPQFLISFYEKMQSDKGSIPDRFSAQQFSDYHSELNMSSLELGDSALYFCAGSSRAYEQYFGPGTRLTVT.

The CDR3: CASRTLAGSRVDIQYF. CDR3 in DNA: TGTGCCAGTAGGACCCTAGCGGGGTCGAGGGTGGACATTCAGTACTTC. The chain recombines TRBV19 with TRBJ2-4; 9 bases match TRBD2. V trimming: 6 bases; J trimming: 8 bases; junction bases outside the gene matches: 14. The germline CDR1 and CDR2 sequences are LNHDA and SQIVND (reference sequence). The CDR3 spans 16 residues. Complete variable domain (other parts from reference TRBV19 and TRBJ2-4): DGGITQSPKYLFRKEGQNVTLSCEQNLNHDAMYWYRQDPGQGLRLIYYSQIVNDFQKGDIAEGYSVSREKKESFPLTVTSAQKNPTAFYLCASRTLAGSRVDIQYFGAGTRLSVL.

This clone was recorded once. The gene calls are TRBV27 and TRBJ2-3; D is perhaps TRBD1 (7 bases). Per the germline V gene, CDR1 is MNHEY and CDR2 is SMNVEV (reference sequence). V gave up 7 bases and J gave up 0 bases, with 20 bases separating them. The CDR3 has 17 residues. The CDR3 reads CASIKPPQGTSTDTQYF. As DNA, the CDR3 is TGTGCCAGCATCAAACCCCCACAGGGGACTAGCACAGATACGCAGTATTTT.

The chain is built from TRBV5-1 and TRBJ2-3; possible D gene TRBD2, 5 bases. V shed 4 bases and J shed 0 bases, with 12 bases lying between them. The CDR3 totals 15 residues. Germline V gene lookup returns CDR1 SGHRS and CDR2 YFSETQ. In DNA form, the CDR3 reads TGCGCCAGCAGCGCCGGACTTTACAGCACAGATACGCAGTATTTT. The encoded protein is CASSAGLYSTDTQYF.

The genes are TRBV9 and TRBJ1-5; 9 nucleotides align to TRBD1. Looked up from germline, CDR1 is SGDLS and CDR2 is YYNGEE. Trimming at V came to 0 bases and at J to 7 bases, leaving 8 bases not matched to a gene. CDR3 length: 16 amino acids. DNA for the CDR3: TGTGCCAGCAGCGTAGAACACAGGGGGACAGGGCAGCCCCAGCATTTT. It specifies CASSVEHRGTGQPQHF.

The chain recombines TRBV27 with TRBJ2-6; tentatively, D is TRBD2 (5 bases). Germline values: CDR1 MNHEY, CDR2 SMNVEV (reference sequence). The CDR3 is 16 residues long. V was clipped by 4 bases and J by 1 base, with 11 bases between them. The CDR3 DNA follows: TGTGCCAGCAGTTCAGCGGTCCGATCTGGGGCCAACGTCCTGACTTTC. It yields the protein CASSSAVRSGANVLTF.

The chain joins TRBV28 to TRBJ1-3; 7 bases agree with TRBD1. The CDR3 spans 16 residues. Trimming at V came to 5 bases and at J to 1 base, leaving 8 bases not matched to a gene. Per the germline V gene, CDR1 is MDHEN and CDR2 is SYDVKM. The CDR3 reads CASSPGGKASGNTIYF. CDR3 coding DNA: TGTGCCAGCAGTCCAGGGGGGAAAGCGTCTGGAAACACCATATATTTT. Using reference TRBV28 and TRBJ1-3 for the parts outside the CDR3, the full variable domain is DVKVTQSSRYLVKRTGEKVFLECVQDMDHENMFWYRQDPGLGLRLIYFSYDVKMKEKGDIPEGYSVSREKKERFSLILESASTNQTSMYLCASSPGGKASGNTIYFGEGSWLTVV.

The CDR3 region is CASTFAGSVASYEQYF. CDR3 in DNA: TGTGCCAGCACCTTCGCGGGGAGCGTGGCATCCTACGAGCAGTACTTC. This chain connects TRBV6-6 to TRBJ2-7; a possible D gene is TRBD2 (6 bases). Between the trimmed V and J ends, which lost 7 bases and 1 base, there was a span of 20 bases. The CDR3 consists of 16 residues. CDR1 is MNHNY, CDR2 SVGAGI, per germline (reference sequence).

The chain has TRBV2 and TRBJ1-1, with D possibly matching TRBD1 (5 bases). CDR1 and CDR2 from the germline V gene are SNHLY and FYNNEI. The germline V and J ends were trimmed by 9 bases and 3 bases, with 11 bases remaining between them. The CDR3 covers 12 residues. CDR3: CASGGDYTEAFF. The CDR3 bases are TGTGCCAGTGGGGGGGATTACACTGAAGCTTTCTTT. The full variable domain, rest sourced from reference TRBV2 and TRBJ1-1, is EPEVTQTPSHQVTQMGQEVILRCVPISNHLYFYWYRQILGQKVEFLVSFYNNEISEKSEIFDDQFSVERPDGSNFTLKIRSTKLEDSAMYFCASGGDYTEAFFGQGTRLTVV.

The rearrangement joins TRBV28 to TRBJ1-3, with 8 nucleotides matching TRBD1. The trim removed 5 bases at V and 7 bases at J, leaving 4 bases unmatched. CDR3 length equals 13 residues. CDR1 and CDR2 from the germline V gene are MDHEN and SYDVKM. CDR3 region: CASSDGQGNTIYF. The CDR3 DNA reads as TGTGCCAGCAGTGACGGACAGGGTAACACCATATATTTT.

CDR3 sequence: CASSLGVIRGLAGVNEQFF. The CDR3 DNA reads TGCGCCAGCAGCCTAGGGGTTATTCGAGGGCTAGCGGGAGTTAATGAGCAGTTCTTC. The gene calls are TRBV4-3 and TRBJ2-1, with 10 bases aligning to TRBD2. The CDR3 consists of 19 residues. CDR1 LGHNA and CDR2 YSLEER come from the germline V gene. Trimming took 4 bases from V and 7 from J; bases not matched to a gene: 19.

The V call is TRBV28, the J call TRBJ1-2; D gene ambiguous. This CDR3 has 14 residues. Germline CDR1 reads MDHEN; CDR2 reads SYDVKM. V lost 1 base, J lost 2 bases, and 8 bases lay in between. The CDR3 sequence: CASSLLVRNYGYTF. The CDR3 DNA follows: TGTGCCAGCAGTTTATTGGTCAGGAACTATGGCTACACCTTC.

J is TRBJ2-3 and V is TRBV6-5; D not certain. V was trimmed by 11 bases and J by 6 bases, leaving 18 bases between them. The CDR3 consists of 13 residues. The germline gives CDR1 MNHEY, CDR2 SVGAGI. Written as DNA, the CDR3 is TGTGCCTCAAGTCTGTCGAGAGGTGATACGCAGTATTTT. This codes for CASSLSRGDTQYF.

CDR3 loop: CAIRRLAGDGEQYF. The CDR3 bases are TGTGCCATCAGGCGACTAGCGGGAGATGGTGAGCAGTACTTC. The chain joins TRBV10-3 to TRBJ2-7; 12 positions match TRBD2. The junction had 7 bases not matched to a gene; V was cut back by 6 bases and J by 7 bases. This CDR3 has 14 amino acids. Germline V gene data show CDR1 as ENHRY and CDR2 as SYGVKD.

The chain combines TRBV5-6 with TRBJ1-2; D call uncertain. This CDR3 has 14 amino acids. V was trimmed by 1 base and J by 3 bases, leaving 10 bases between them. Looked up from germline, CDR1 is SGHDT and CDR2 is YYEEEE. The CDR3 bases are TGTGCCAGCAGCTTGCAGGTCCAGGACTATGGCTACACCTTC. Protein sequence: CASSLQVQDYGYTF. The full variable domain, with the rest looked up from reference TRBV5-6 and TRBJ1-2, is DAGVTQSPTHLIKTRGQQVTLRCSPKSGHDTVSWYQQALGQGPQFIFQYYEEEERQRGNFPDRFSGHQFPNYSSELNVNALLLGDSALYLCASSLQVQDYGYTFGSGTRLTVV.

CDR3 sequence (DNA): TGCGCCAGCAGCTTGGCCGGGATTGCAACTAATGAAAAACTGTTTTTT. It codes for CASSLAGIATNEKLFF. This sequence joins TRBV5-1 and TRBJ1-4, with D unresolved. Trimming took off 0 bases at V and 0 bases at J, with 9 bases between the two ends. The length of the CDR3 is 16 residues. In germline, CDR1 is SGHRS, CDR2 YFSETQ.

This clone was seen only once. CDR3 nucleotide sequence: TGTGCCAGCAGTTACTCTGGGACAGGGTCCTACGAGCAGTACTTC. It codes for CASSYSGTGSYEQYF. The genes are TRBV6-5 and TRBJ2-7, with 9 bases fitting TRBD1. Trimming removed 0 bases from V and 1 base from J; junction bases left unmatched: 1. The CDR3 is made up of 15 amino acids. Germline V gene data show CDR1 as MNHEY and CDR2 as SVGAGI.

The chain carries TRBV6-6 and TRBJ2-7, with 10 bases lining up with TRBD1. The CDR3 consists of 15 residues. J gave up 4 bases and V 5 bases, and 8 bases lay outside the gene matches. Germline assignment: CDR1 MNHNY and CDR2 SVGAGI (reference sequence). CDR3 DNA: TGTGCCAGCAGTGCCCGACAGGGGGCTAGGTACGAGCAGTACTTC. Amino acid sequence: CASSARQGARYEQYF.

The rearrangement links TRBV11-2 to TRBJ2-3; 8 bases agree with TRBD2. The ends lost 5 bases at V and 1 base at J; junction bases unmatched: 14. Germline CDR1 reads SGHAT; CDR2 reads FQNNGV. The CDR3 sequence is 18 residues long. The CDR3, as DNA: TGTGCCAGCAGCCCCGGGAGGGGGACCCACCCAGGCACAGATACGCAGTATTTT. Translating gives CASSPGRGTHPGTDTQYF.

CDR3 nucleotides: TGTGCCAGCAGTGATATGACAGGGTTGGAGACTAATGAAAAACTGTTTTTT. Translating it yields CASSDMTGLETNEKLFF. The chain combines TRBV6-1 with TRBJ1-4; 7 bases match TRBD1. Germline-derived CDR1 and CDR2 are MNHNS and SASEGT. This CDR3 has 17 residues. V dropped 3 bases and J dropped 2; count of bases not matched to a gene: 9.

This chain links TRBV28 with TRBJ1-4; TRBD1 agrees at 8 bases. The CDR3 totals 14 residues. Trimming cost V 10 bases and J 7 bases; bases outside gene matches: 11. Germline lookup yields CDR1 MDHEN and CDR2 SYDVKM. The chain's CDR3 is CATRGRASVEKLFF. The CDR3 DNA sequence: TGTGCCACCAGGGGGCGTGCATCGGTTGAAAAACTGTTTTTT.

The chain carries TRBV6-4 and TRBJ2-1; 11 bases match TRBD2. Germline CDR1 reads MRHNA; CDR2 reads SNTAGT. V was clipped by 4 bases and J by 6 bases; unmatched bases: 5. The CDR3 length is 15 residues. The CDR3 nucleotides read TGTGCCAGCAGTGTGACGACTAGCGGGACCAATGAGCAGTTCTTC. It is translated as CASSVTTSGTNEQFF.

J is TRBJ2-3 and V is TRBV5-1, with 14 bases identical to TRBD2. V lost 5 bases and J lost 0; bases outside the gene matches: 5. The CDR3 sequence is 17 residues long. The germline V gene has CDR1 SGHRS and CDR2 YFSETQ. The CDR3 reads CASRGTSGSRSTDTQYF. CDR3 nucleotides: TGCGCCAGCAGAGGGACTAGCGGGAGTAGGAGCACAGATACGCAGTATTTT.

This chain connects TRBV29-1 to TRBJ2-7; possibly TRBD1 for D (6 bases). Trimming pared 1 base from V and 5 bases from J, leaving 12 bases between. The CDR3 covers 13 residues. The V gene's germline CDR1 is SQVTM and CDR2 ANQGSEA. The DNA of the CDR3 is TGCAGCGTTGAAGGGGAACAGGGTCACGAGCAGTACTTC. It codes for CSVEGEQGHEQYF.

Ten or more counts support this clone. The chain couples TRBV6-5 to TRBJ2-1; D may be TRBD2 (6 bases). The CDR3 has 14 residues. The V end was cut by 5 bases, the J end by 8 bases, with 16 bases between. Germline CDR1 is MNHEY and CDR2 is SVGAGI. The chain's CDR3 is CASSLSGENHEQFF. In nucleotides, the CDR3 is TGTGCCAGCAGTCTCTCGGGAGAAAACCATGAGCAGTTCTTC.